The 15 T cell receptor beta chains listed next were all sequenced from one sample in a study of regulatory T cells in long-lasting Graves disease. Time point defined: persistent/refractory GD, antithyroid drugs over 5 years with positive TRAb. PBMCs were the source of the RNA used for TCR sequencing. Arm-PCR with iRepertoire HTBI primers amplified the CDR3 regions for these TCR beta libraries. TCRdb re-called the multiplex PCR reads with MiXCR, one entry per CDR3 protein. The sample lists 300,000 to 350,000 distinct CDR3 sequences, roughly 21% occurring once. Sequencing used peripheral blood mononuclear cells (PBMCs), obtained when the disease was refractory, from a patient treated with antithyroid drugs. All receptors derive from a female donor with Graves disease.

This clonotype was recorded at least ten times. The gene calls are TRBV29-1 and TRBJ1-4; TRBD1 is a possible D gene (6 bases). The CDR3 covers 14 residues. Germline CDR1 reads SQVTM; CDR2 reads ANQGSEA. The V end lost 3 bases, the J end lost 8 bases, and 16 bases lay between the germline ends. The CDR3 DNA is TGCAGCGTTGAGATCGGGACACTCGACGAAAAACTGTTTTTT. Protein product: CSVEIGTLDEKLFF.

This clonotype came up a few times. V is TRBV10-3 and J is TRBJ2-7; D perhaps matches TRBD1 (7 bases). This CDR3 has 12 residues. The V and J ends lost 6 bases and 2 bases respectively, with 8 bases between them. Per germline, CDR1 ENHRY and CDR2 SYGVKD. CDR3 in amino acids: CAISRGAYEQYF. CDR3 DNA sequence: TGTGCCATCAGCAGGGGGGCCTACGAGCAGTACTTC.

The chain joins TRBV6-1 to TRBJ2-7; 9 nucleotides line up with TRBD1. The CDR3 loop spans 16 amino acids. V lost 6 bases to trimming and J lost 1 base; unmatched junction nucleotides: 10. In germline, CDR1 is MNHNS, CDR2 SASEGT. As DNA, the CDR3 is TGTGCCAGCAGCCATACTCCGGGACAGGGTTCCTACGAGCAGTACTTC. This encodes CASSHTPGQGSYEQYF.

This clonotype was counted many times. This chain joins TRBV6-1 and TRBJ2-5, with 12 bases identical to TRBD2. The CDR3 extends over 17 amino acids. The ends lost 5 bases at V and 2 bases at J; junction bases unmatched: 9. The germline V gene has CDR1 MNHNS and CDR2 SASEGT. The CDR3 DNA reads as TGTGCCAGCAGTCCCCGGACTAGCGGGGTTATACAAGAGACCCAGTACTTC. Translating it yields CASSPRTSGVIQETQYF.

In regard to this clonotype: Germline and junction disagree at one end, which may indicate a read error. The genes are TRBV4-3 and TRBJ1-4, with a weak D call TRBD1 (5 bases). Germline assignment: CDR1 LGHNA and CDR2 YSLEER. This CDR3 spans 15 amino acids. The CDR3 sequence: CASSQDETVWEKLVF. DNA of the CDR3: TGCGCCAGCAGCCAAGATGAGACAGTATGGGAAAAACTGGTTTTT.

This chain uses TRBV10-2 with TRBJ2-7; 10 nucleotides match TRBD2. CDR3 size: 16 residues. After removal of 0 bases from V and 3 bases from J, the junction contained 5 bases not matched to a gene. CDR1 and CDR2 from the germline V gene are WSHSY and SAAADI. For the CDR3, the DNA is TGCGCCAGCAGTGAGTCTATTACTAGCGGGAACTACGAGCAGTACTTC. Translated: CASSESITSGNYEQYF.

Ten or more counts support this clonotype. The chain recombines TRBV7-9 with TRBJ1-6; D unclear. CDR1 is SEHNR and CDR2 is FQNEAQ in the germline V gene (reference sequence). This CDR3 comprises 16 residues. Trimming shortened V by 5 bases and J by 7 bases, and 18 bases separated the two germline ends. The chain's CDR3 is CASSREPPADNSPLHF. The CDR3 DNA follows: TGTGCCAGCAGCCGGGAGCCGCCCGCCGACAATTCACCCCTCCACTTT.

The genes are TRBV10-2 and TRBJ2-2; 9 nucleotides align to TRBD2. Unmatched junction bases numbered 3, after V lost 3 bases and J lost 1 base. Germline V gene lookup returns CDR1 WSHSY and CDR2 SAAADI. This CDR3 spans 16 amino acids. The CDR3 DNA reads TGCGCCAGCAGTGATTCTAGCGGGAAGAACACCGGGGAGCTGTTTTTT. Translating it yields CASSDSSGKNTGELFF.

The CDR3 DNA reads TGTGCCAGCAGTTACCGGAAAAACTACGAGCAGTACTTC. Its protein is CASSYRKNYEQYF. The chain has TRBV6-5 and TRBJ2-7; D is undetermined. Germline-derived CDR1 and CDR2 are MNHEY and SVGAGI. V lost 2 bases to trimming and J lost 3 bases, with 8 bases between them. The CDR3 runs to 13 residues.

This clonotype was detected ten times or more. The rearrangement joins TRBV20-1 to TRBJ2-5, with TRBD2 matching over 9 bases. J gave up 6 bases and V 0 bases, and 5 bases lay outside the gene matches. This CDR3 comprises 14 residues. Germline V gene sequence: CDR1 DFQATT, CDR2 SNEGSKA (reference sequence). The CDR3 DNA reads TGCAGTGCTAGAGATCTAGCGGGACATAAGACCCAGTACTTC. This gives the protein CSARDLAGHKTQYF.

This clonotype was counted a few times. The chain carries TRBV27 and TRBJ2-7; tentatively, D is TRBD1 (6 bases). Trimming removed 4 bases from V and 6 bases from J, with 22 bases in between. This CDR3 has 16 residues. Germline V gene data show CDR1 as MNHEY and CDR2 as SMNVEV (reference sequence). The CDR3 DNA sequence: TGTGCCAGCAGTTCCCCCCTGCGAGCCCGAGGGGGCGAGCAGTACTTC. Amino acid sequence: CASSSPLRARGGEQYF.

This clonotype appeared many times. J is TRBJ1-1 and V is TRBV13; 7 nucleotides line up with TRBD1. V shed 5 bases and J 1 base; nucleotides not matched to a gene: 4. Germline lookup yields CDR1 PRHDT and CDR2 FYEKMQ (reference sequence). This CDR3 contains 14 residues. The CDR3 loop is CASSHRDRNTEAFF. CDR3 sequence (DNA): TGTGCCAGCAGCCACCGGGACAGGAACACTGAAGCTTTCTTT.

This clonotype showed up just a few times. The rearrangement uses TRBV3-1 and TRBJ2-5; possibly TRBD2 for D (6 bases). This CDR3 is 11 amino acids long. The germline CDR1 and CDR2 sequences are LGHDT and YNNKEL (reference sequence). Deletions cut 8 bases from V and 6 bases from J, with 10 bases between. The DNA for the CDR3 is TGTGCCAGCGGGGGAGGCAAGACCCAGTACTTC. It specifies CASGGGKTQYF.

This rearrangement joins TRBV30 to TRBJ2-2; D is perhaps TRBD2 (5 bases). Deletions cut 1 base from V and 0 bases from J, with 6 bases between. Per germline, CDR1 GTSNPN and CDR2 SVGIG (reference sequence). This CDR3 region has 14 residues. Here the CDR3 DNA reads TGTGCCTGGAGTGGACTAACGAACACCGGGGAGCTGTTTTTT. Its translation: CAWSGLTNTGELFF.

This clonotype has ten or more counts. The J gene is TRBJ2-7, the V gene TRBV29-1, with TRBD1 matching over 8 bases. CDR1 is SQVTM, CDR2 ANQGSEA, per germline. Trimming cost V 6 bases and J 5 bases; bases outside gene matches: 12. This CDR3 spans 14 amino acids. The CDR3 sequence: CSVAHMDRVHEQYF. CDR3 coding DNA: TGCAGCGTGGCCCACATGGACAGGGTCCACGAGCAGTACTTC.